Listed here are 26 T cell receptor beta chains from one sample, sequenced in a study of T-cell memory formation after mild COVID-19 listed by TCRdb under 2021. Preparation of the library involved 5' RACE. The data were produced on an Illumina NovaSeq 6000. The public reads were reanalyzed by TCRdb: fastp trimming at Q25, MiXCR alignment, in-frame beta chains only. Identical CDR3 proteins give one entry, which carries the most common genes and DNA. The sample table holds hundreds of thousands of distinct CDR3 sequences, of which approximately 18% were seen once. Of the sample, more than 9% falls within the top ten clones. Specimen: PBMCs or a T cell subset sorted from them (not recorded which). These receptor sequences come from an adult woman who had mild COVID-19 (a few samples of this study predate the infection). The sample titles of this study are shuffled in the database, so cell type and time point are left out; the donor was told from shared clones.

The chain joins TRBV20-1 to TRBJ1-5, with D hard to call. CDR3 length: 13 residues. Trimming left V 3 bases short and J 4 bases short, with 10 bases between. Germline lookup yields CDR1 DFQATT and CDR2 SNEGSKA (reference sequence). CDR3: CSASESANQPQHF. The CDR3 coding sequence is TGCAGTGCTAGTGAAAGCGCAAATCAGCCCCAGCATTTT.

The J gene is TRBJ2-1, the V gene TRBV4-1; weak D call: TRBD1 (5 bases). Trimming stripped 3 bases from V and 0 bases from J, with 9 bases between. CDR1 MGHRA and CDR2 YSYEKL come from the germline V gene. The CDR3 covers 15 residues. The CDR3 loop reads CASSHMGHSYNEQFF. The CDR3 nucleotides read TGCGCCAGCAGCCATATGGGGCACTCCTACAATGAGCAGTTCTTC.

The rearrangement joins TRBV5-1 to TRBJ1-2, with D possibly being TRBD1 (5 bases). V was shortened by 6 bases and J by 5 bases, with 14 bases between the two germline ends. CDR1 and CDR2 from the germline V gene are SGHRS and YFSETQ. The CDR3 contains 13 residues. The CDR3 spells CASTDSQLYGYTF. In nucleotides, the CDR3 is TGCGCCAGCACCGACAGCCAACTATATGGCTACACCTTC.

This chain uses TRBV9 with TRBJ2-3; TRBD2 is a possible D gene (6 bases). This CDR3 contains 16 residues. V was pared by 4 bases and J by 2 bases, with 17 bases between. Looked up from germline, CDR1 is SGDLS and CDR2 is YYNGEE. The CDR3 nucleotides read TGTGCCAGCAGCCCCCAGACTAGGATGCTCACAGATACGCAGTATTTT. Amino acid sequence: CASSPQTRMLTDTQYF.

The rearrangement uses TRBV9 and TRBJ2-2, with TRBD2 as a possible D gene (5 bases). The germline V and J ends were trimmed by 0 bases and 5 bases, with 11 bases remaining between them. The germline V gene has CDR1 SGDLS and CDR2 YYNGEE. This CDR3 has 15 amino acids. CDR3 nucleotides: TGTGCCAGCAGCGTAGGGACTCCGGGAACCGGGGAGCTGTTTTTT. Residues: CASSVGTPGTGELFF. The full variable domain, with the rest looked up from reference TRBV9 and TRBJ2-2, is DSGVTQTPKHLITATGQRVTLRCSPRSGDLSVYWYQQSLDQGLQFLIQYYNGEERAKGNILERFSAQQFPDLHSELNLSSLELGDSALYFCASSVGTPGTGELFFGEGSRLTVL.

This chain joins TRBV6-1 and TRBJ1-1; D call uncertain. The germline V gene encodes CDR1 MNHNS and CDR2 SASEGT. V shed 1 base and J shed 10 bases, with 13 bases lying between them. The CDR3 is made up of 13 amino acids. The CDR3 bases are TGTGCCAGCAGTGAAGTGGGCCACCAGTCAGCTTTCTTT. Translated: CASSEVGHQSAFF.

The genes are TRBV6-2 or TRBV6-3 and TRBJ2-3; D might be TRBD2 (6 bases). V lost 3 bases and J lost 8, with 15 bases in between. The CDR3 loop spans 14 amino acids. Looked up from germline, CDR1 is MNHEY and CDR2 is SVGEGT. The CDR3 nucleotides are TGTGCCAGCAGTTATTACCGGGAGTCGGGTACGCAGTATTTT. Translated: CASSYYRESGTQYF.

This clonotype was seen only a few times. This rearrangement joins TRBV19 to TRBJ1-1; tentative D call: TRBD1 (6 bases). CDR3 length: 13 residues. The V end was cut by 7 bases, the J end by 4 bases, with 13 bases between. In germline, CDR1 is LNHDA, CDR2 SQIVND (reference sequence). CDR3 bases: TGTGCCAGTACGGACTTCAGGGGCACTGAAGCTTTCTTT. As protein: CASTDFRGTEAFF.

The sample holds many counts of this clonotype. The genes are TRBV5-1 and TRBJ2-5; tentative D call: TRBD1 (5 bases). This CDR3 is 16 amino acids long. CDR1 and CDR2 (germline): SGHRS, YFSETQ. V lost 3 bases to trimming and J lost 3 bases, with 18 bases between them. The DNA for the CDR3 is TGCGCCAGCAGCTCGAGACAGATAGGGGCCGAAGAGACCCAGTACTTC. Translating gives CASSSRQIGAEETQYF.

The chain carries TRBV12-3 or TRBV12-4 and TRBJ2-3, with D unclear. V lost 6 bases and J lost 0, with 13 bases in between. This CDR3 has 15 amino acids. This chain's CDR3 is CASRPPGRSTDTQYF. As DNA, the CDR3 is TGTGCCAGCAGGCCTCCGGGCCGAAGCACAGATACGCAGTATTTT.

The V call is TRBV12-3 or TRBV12-4, the J call TRBJ2-3, with D unresolved. V lost 7 bases to trimming and J lost 7 bases, with 9 bases between them. The CDR3 extends over 11 amino acids. The CDR3 DNA reads TGTGCCAGCACCACATACAATACGCAGTATTTT. Protein sequence: CASTTYNTQYF.

The rearrangement uses TRBV5-6 and TRBJ2-7; maybe TRBD1 (6 bases). The CDR3 contains 14 residues. From germline, CDR1 is SGHDT and CDR2 YYEEEE. V lost 4 bases to trimming and J lost 4 bases, with 15 bases between them. The DNA of the CDR3 is TGTGCCAGCAGCCGTAACAGGGCTAGTTACGAGCAGTACTTC. This gives the protein CASSRNRASYEQYF.

The chain employs TRBV5-1 and TRBJ1-1, with 7 bases that match TRBD1. V trimming: 4 bases; J trimming: 1 base; junction bases outside the gene matches: 10. This CDR3 region has 16 residues. Germline V gene data show CDR1 as SGHRS and CDR2 as YFSETQ. The CDR3 here is CASSPEGARANTEAFF. CDR3 in DNA: TGCGCCAGCAGCCCCGAGGGGGCCAGGGCGAACACTGAAGCTTTCTTT.

This clonotype was counted ten times or more. This sequence joins TRBV10-3 and TRBJ2-7, with 8 nucleotides matching TRBD2. J gave up 3 bases and V 8 bases, and 12 bases lay outside the gene matches. This CDR3 has 15 residues. Germline-derived CDR1 and CDR2 are ENHRY and SYGVKD. CDR3 bases: TGTGCCATCTCGGGAGGGTCTTCGAAAAACTACGAGCAGTACTTC. The encoded protein is CAISGGSSKNYEQYF.

This clonotype was seen only a few times. The rearrangement joins TRBV27 to TRBJ2-1, with 7 bases identical to TRBD2. The CDR3 runs to 15 residues. The germline V gene encodes CDR1 MNHEY and CDR2 SMNVEV (reference sequence). Germline trimming cut 3 bases from V and 2 bases from J; bases unmatched to any gene: 4. The chain's CDR3 is CASSLMGGTYNEQFF. Here the CDR3 DNA reads TGTGCCAGCAGTTTGATGGGGGGGACCTACAATGAGCAGTTCTTC.

This clonotype was seen a handful of times. The genes are TRBV6-1 and TRBJ2-1; no clear D gene. CDR1 and CDR2 from the germline V gene are MNHNS and SASEGT. The V gene lost 3 bases and the J gene lost 6 bases, with 15 bases spanning the gap. This CDR3 comprises 15 residues. The CDR3 reads CASSDEHVVSNEQFF. The CDR3 DNA reads as TGTGCCAGCAGTGATGAACATGTGGTTTCCAATGAGCAGTTCTTC.

The chain joins TRBV24-1 to TRBJ1-1; D not resolved. CDR3 size: 13 residues. Germline lookup yields CDR1 KGHDR and CDR2 SFDVKD. V lost 2 bases and J 8 bases, leaving 11 bases between the germline ends. The CDR3 DNA reads TGTGCCACCAGTGATTCGGGTGCCTACGAAGCTTTCTTT. Amino acids: CATSDSGAYEAFF.

This clonotype was counted many times. This chain links TRBV18 with TRBJ1-2, with 10 bases lining up with TRBD1. The CDR3 runs 18 residues. CDR1 and CDR2 from the germline V gene are KGHSH and LQKENI. V was pared by 1 base and J by 4 bases, with 12 bases of the junction left unmatched. The CDR3 DNA reads TGTGCCAGCTCACCACGTCCCCACACCCGGACAGGGGGCTATGGCTACACCTTC. Protein product: CASSPRPHTRTGGYGYTF.

This clonotype was seen more than once but under ten times. This sequence joins TRBV7-2 and TRBJ2-5, with 14 bases identical to TRBD2. The CDR3 consists of 18 residues. Germline-derived CDR1 and CDR2 are SGHTA and FQGNSA. V lost 5 bases, J lost 4 bases, and 12 bases stayed unmatched. CDR3 region: CASSRSLTSGRALETQYF. The DNA of the CDR3 is TGTGCCAGCAGCCGGTCGCTGACTAGCGGGAGGGCCCTAGAGACCCAGTACTTC.

This chain links TRBV7-8 with TRBJ2-3; 9 bases line up with TRBD2. CDR3 length: 16 amino acids. The germline gives CDR1 SGHVS, CDR2 FQNEAQ. The J segment lost 8 bases and the V segment lost 2 bases, leaving 11 bases of the junction unmatched. The CDR3 bases are TGTGCCAGCAGCTTAAATTTAGCGGGAGTGGGGGTTACGCAGTATTTT. Translating it yields CASSLNLAGVGVTQYF.

This clonotype was observed a few times. The V gene is TRBV4-1, the J gene TRBJ2-2; possible D gene TRBD1, 5 bases. Trimming stripped 0 bases from V and 0 bases from J, with 11 bases between. This CDR3 contains 17 residues. Germline V gene sequence: CDR1 MGHRA, CDR2 YSYEKL. CDR3 region: CASSQDHVGPNTGELFF. As DNA, the CDR3 is TGCGCCAGCAGCCAAGACCACGTGGGGCCGAACACCGGGGAGCTGTTTTTT.

CDR3 sequence: CASSGDRVRSEQYF. As DNA, the CDR3 is TGTGCCAGCAGTGGGGACAGGGTGAGGTCCGAGCAGTACTTC. The chain uses TRBV2 and TRBJ2-7, with 9 positions matching TRBD1. Germline assignment: CDR1 SNHLY and CDR2 FYNNEI. The CDR3 is 14 amino acids. J was trimmed by 6 bases and V by 4 bases; bases with no gene match: 7.

The chain has TRBV27 and TRBJ2-7; the match to TRBD2 covers 10 bases. The CDR3 sequence is 15 residues long. The ends lost 5 bases at V and 2 bases at J; junction bases unmatched: 6. Germline CDR1 is MNHEY and CDR2 is SMNVEV (reference sequence). This CDR3 reads CASSETGLAAYEQYF. The CDR3 DNA reads as TGTGCCAGCAGTGAAACCGGACTAGCGGCCTACGAGCAGTACTTC.

This clonotype was detected only a few times. This chain connects TRBV24-1 to TRBJ2-1; D may be TRBD2 (7 bases). CDR1 is KGHDR and CDR2 is SFDVKD in the germline V gene. The CDR3 covers 13 residues. The V end lost 7 bases, the J end lost 6 bases, and 12 bases lay between the germline ends. The CDR3, as DNA: TGTGCCACCAGAGGGGGGGCCCGCAATGAGCAGTTCTTC. Translating it yields CATRGGARNEQFF.

The rearrangement links TRBV20-1 to TRBJ2-1, with D unclear. Germline lookup yields CDR1 DFQATT and CDR2 SNEGSKA (reference sequence). The V gene lost 3 bases and the J gene lost 4 bases, with 13 bases spanning the gap. The length of the CDR3 is 14 residues. The DNA for the CDR3 is TGCAGTGCTAGGGGCCCAACGTCTTACAATGAGCAGTTCTTC. Protein product: CSARGPTSYNEQFF.

This clonotype was detected only a few times. The chain uses TRBV5-5 and TRBJ2-2; either TRBD1 or TRBD2 may supply D (5 bases each). This CDR3 is 15 amino acids long. Germline V gene lookup returns CDR1 SGHKS and CDR2 YYEKEE (reference sequence). Trimming removed 3 bases at V and 1 base at J, with 10 bases between. CDR3 in DNA: TGTGCCAGCAGCTATGGGACCTGGAACACCGGGGAGCTGTTTTTT. Its protein product is CASSYGTWNTGELFF.